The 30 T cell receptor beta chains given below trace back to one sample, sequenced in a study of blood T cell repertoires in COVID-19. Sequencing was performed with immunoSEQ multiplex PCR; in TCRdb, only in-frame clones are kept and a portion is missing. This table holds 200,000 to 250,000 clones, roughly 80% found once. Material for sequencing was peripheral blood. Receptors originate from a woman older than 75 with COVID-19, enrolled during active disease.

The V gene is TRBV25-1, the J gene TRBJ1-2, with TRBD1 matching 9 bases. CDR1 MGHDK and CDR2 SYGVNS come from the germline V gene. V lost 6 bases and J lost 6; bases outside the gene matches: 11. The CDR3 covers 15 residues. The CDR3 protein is CASSEQGAQVHGYTF. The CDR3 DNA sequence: TGTGCCAGCAGCGAACAGGGGGCGCAGGTTCATGGCTACACCTTC.

For the CDR3, the DNA is TGTGCCAGCAGCCTACCTATACAGGGTTCACCCCTCCACTTT. Residues: CASSLPIQGSPLHF. The chain combines TRBV3-1 (or the pseudogene TRBV3-2) with TRBJ1-6; possible D gene TRBD1, 6 bases. V lost 4 bases and J 9 bases, leaving 13 bases between the germline ends. The germline CDR1 and CDR2 sequences are LGHDT and YNNKEL (reference sequence). This CDR3 has 14 residues.

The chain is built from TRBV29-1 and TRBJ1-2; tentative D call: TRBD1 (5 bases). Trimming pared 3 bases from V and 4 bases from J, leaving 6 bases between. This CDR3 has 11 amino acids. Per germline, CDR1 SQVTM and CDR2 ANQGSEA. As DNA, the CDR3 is TGCAGCGTTGAGGACATCTATGGCTACACCTTC. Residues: CSVEDIYGYTF.

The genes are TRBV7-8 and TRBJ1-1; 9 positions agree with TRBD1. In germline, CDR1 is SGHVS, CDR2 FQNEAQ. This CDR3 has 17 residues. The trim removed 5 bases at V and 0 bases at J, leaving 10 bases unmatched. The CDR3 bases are TGTGCCAGCAGCCTACCCTTAAGACAGGGGGTGAACACTGAAGCTTTCTTT. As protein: CASSLPLRQGVNTEAFF.

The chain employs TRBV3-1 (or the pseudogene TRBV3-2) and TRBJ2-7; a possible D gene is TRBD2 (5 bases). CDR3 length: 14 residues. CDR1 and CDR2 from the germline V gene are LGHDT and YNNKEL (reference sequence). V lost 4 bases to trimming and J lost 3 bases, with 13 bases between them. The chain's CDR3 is CASSPGKGRYEQYF. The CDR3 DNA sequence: TGTGCCAGCAGCCCCGGGAAGGGTCGCTACGAGCAGTACTTC.

In nucleotides, the CDR3 is TGTGCCAGCAGCCAGCGAGAAAAACTGTTTTTT. This codes for CASSQREKLFF. The V call is TRBV3-1 (or the pseudogene TRBV3-2), the J call TRBJ1-4, with no clear D. The ends were cut back, 3 bases at V and 8 bases at J, with 4 bases in the middle. The V gene's germline CDR1 is LGHDT and CDR2 YNNKEL (reference sequence). The CDR3 is 11 amino acids.

CDR3 loop: CAWSRQGARGNTIYF. In DNA, the CDR3 is TGTGCCTGGAGTAGACAGGGGGCGCGGGGAAACACCATATATTTT. The chain recombines TRBV30 with TRBJ1-3; the match to TRBD1 covers 10 bases. The CDR3 totals 15 residues. Trimming cost V 2 bases and J 4 bases; bases outside gene matches: 5. CDR1 is GTSNPN, CDR2 SVGIG, per germline (reference sequence).

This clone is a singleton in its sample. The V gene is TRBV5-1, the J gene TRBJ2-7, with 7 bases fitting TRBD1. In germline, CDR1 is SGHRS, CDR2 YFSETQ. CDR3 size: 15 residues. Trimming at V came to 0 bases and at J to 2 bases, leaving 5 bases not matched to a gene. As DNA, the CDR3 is TGCGCCAGCAGCTTGGTGACAGGGCTTACCTACGAGCAGTACTTC. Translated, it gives CASSLVTGLTYEQYF.

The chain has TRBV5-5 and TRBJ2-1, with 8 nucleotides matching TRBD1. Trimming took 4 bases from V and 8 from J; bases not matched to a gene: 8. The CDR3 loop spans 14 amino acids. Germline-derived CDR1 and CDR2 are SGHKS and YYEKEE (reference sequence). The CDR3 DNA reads TGTGCCAGCAGCGGGAAGACAGGGGCACATGAGCAGTTCTTC. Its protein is CASSGKTGAHEQFF.

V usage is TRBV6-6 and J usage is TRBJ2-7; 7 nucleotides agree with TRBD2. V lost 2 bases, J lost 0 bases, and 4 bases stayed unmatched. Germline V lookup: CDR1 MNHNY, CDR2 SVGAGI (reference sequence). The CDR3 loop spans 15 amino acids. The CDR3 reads CASSYGGRNSYEQYF. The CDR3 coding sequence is TGTGCCAGCAGTTACGGCGGGAGAAACTCCTACGAGCAGTACTTC.

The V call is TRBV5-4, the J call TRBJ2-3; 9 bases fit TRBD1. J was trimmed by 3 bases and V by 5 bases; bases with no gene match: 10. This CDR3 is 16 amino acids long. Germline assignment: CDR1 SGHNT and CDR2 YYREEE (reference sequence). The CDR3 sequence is CASRPPGTGLTDTQYF. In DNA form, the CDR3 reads TGTGCCAGCAGACCCCCCGGGACAGGGCTTACAGATACGCAGTATTTT. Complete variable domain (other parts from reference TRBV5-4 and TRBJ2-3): ETGVTQSPTHLIKTRGQQVTLRCSSQSGHNTVSWYQQALGQGPQFIFQYYREEENGRGNFPPRFSGLQFPNYSSELNVNALELDDSALYLCASRPPGTGLTDTQYFGPGTRLTVL.

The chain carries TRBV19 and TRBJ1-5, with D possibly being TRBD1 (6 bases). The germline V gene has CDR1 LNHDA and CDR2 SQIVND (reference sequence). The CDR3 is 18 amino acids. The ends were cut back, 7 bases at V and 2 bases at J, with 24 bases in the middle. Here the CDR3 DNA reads TGTGCCAGTAACCCCGGGCGGGGGGCGTTTGGGCGCAATCAGCCCCAGCATTTT. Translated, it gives CASNPGRGAFGRNQPQHF.

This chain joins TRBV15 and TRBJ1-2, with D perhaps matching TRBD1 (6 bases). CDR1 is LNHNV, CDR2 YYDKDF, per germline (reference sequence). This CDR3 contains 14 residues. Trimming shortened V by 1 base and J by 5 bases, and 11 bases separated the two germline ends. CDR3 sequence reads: CATSRARDMYGYTF. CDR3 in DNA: TGTGCCACCAGCAGAGCCCGGGACATGTATGGCTACACCTTC.

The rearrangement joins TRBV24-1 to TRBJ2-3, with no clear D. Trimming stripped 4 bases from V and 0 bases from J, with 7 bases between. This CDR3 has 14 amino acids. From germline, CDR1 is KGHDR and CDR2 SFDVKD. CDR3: CATSDRSSTDTQYF. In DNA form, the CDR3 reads TGTGCCACCAGTGACAGATCTAGCACAGATACGCAGTATTTT.

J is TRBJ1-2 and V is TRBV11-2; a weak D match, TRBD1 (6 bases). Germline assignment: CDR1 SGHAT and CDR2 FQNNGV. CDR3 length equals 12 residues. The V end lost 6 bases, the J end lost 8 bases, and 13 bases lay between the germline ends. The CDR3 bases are TGTGCCAGCAGGGGGGACACTGTGGGCTACACCTTC. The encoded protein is CASRGDTVGYTF.

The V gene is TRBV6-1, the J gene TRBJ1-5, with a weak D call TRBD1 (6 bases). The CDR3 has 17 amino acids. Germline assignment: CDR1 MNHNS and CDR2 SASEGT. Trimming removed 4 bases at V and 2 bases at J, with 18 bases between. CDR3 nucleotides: TGTGCCAGCAGTGGGCAGGGGCTCGGGGGGGGCAATCAGCCCCAGCATTTT. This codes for CASSGQGLGGGNQPQHF.

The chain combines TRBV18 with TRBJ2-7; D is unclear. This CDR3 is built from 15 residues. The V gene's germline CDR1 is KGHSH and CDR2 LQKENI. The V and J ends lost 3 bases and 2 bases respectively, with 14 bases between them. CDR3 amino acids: CASSPLEVVPYEQYF. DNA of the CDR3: TGTGCCAGCTCACCTTTAGAGGTCGTCCCCTACGAGCAGTACTTC.

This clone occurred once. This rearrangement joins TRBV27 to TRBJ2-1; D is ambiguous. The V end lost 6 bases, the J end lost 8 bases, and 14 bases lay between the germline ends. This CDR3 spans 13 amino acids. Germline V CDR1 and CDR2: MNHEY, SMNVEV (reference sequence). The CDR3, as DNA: TGTGCCAGCAGCTATCCACCCTCTGATGAGCAGTTCTTC. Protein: CASSYPPSDEQFF.

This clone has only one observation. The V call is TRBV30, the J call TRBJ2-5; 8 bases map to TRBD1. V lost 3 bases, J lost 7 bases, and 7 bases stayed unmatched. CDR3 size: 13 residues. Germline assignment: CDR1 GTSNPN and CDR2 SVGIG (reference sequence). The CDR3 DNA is TGTGCCTGGAGCCTCGGACAGGGTAGGACCCAGTACTTC. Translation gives CAWSLGQGRTQYF.

The CDR3: CASSSDFYGGGTGELFF. The CDR3, as DNA: TGTGCCAGCAGCTCCGATTTTTATGGAGGAGGCACCGGGGAGCTGTTTTTT. V is TRBV11-3 and J is TRBJ2-2, with D maybe TRBD2 (5 bases). The CDR3 spans 17 residues. The germline V and J ends were trimmed by 4 bases and 4 bases, with 19 bases remaining between them. Germline loops: CDR1 SGHNT, CDR2 YENEEA.

The CDR3 loop is CASSIRLRGYQETQYF. The CDR3 DNA sequence: TGTGCCAGTAGTATACGTCTCAGGGGGTACCAAGAGACCCAGTACTTC. The chain recombines TRBV19 with TRBJ2-5; 7 bases line up with TRBD1. The trim removed 2 bases at V and 0 bases at J, leaving 6 bases unmatched. This CDR3 has 16 amino acids. Germline V gene sequence: CDR1 LNHDA, CDR2 SQIVND (reference sequence).

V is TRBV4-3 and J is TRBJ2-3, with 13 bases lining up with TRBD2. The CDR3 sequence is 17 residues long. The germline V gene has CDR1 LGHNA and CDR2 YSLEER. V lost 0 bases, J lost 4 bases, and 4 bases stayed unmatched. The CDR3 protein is CASSQDQGLAGADTQYF. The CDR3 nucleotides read TGCGCCAGCAGCCAAGATCAAGGACTAGCGGGAGCAGATACGCAGTATTTT.

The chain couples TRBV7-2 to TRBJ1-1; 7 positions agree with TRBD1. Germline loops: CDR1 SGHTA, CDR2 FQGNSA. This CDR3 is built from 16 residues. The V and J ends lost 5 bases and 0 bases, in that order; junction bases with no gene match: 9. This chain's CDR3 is CASSPQGFVLNTEAFF. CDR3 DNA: TGTGCCAGCAGCCCACAGGGGTTTGTGCTGAACACTGAAGCTTTCTTT.

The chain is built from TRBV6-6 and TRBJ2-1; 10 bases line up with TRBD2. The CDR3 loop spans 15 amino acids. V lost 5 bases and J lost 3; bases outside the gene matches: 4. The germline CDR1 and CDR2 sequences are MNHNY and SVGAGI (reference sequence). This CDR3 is CASSKLAGDYNEQFF. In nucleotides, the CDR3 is TGTGCCAGCAGTAAGCTAGCGGGGGACTACAATGAGCAGTTCTTC.

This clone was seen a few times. The CDR3 nucleotides are TGCGCCAGCAGCTCCAACAGTCCTGATAGCAATCAGCCCCAGCATTTT. Protein product: CASSSNSPDSNQPQHF. The chain has TRBV5-1 and TRBJ1-5, with D hard to call. V lost 3 bases to trimming and J lost 0 bases, with 13 bases between them. This CDR3 has 16 residues. Germline V gene sequence: CDR1 SGHRS, CDR2 YFSETQ.

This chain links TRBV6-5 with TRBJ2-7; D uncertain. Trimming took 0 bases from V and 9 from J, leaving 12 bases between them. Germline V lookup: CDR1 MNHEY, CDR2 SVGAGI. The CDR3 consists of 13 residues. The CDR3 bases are TGTGCCAGCAGTTACTCGATCGGTTTTGGGCAGTACTTC. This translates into CASSYSIGFGQYF.

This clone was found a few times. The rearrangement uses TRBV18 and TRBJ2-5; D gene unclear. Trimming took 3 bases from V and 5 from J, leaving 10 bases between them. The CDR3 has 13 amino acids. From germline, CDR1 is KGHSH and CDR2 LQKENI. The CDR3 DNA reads TGTGCCAGCTCACCTTCGCGTCGGGAGACCCAGTACTTC. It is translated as CASSPSRRETQYF. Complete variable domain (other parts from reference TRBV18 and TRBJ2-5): NAGVMQNPRHLVRRRGQEARLRCSPMKGHSHVYWYRQLPEEGLKFMVYLQKENIIDESGMPKERFSAEFPKEGPSILRIQQVVRGDSAAYFCASSPSRRETQYFGPGTRLLVL.

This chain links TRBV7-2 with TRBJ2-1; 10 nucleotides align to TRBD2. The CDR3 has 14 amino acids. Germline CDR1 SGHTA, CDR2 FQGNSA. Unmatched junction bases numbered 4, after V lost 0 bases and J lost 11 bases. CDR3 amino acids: CASSLASSGRKQFF. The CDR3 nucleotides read TGTGCCAGCAGCTTAGCATCTAGCGGGAGAAAGCAGTTCTTC. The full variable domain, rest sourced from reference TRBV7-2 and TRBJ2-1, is GAGVSQSPSNKVTEKGKDVELRCDPISGHTALYWYRQSLGQGLEFLIYFQGNSAPDKSGLPSDRFSAERTGGSVSTLTIQRTQQEDSAVYLCASSLASSGRKQFFGPGTRLTVL.

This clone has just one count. The DNA for the CDR3 is TGTGCCTGGAGTCCTGAGCCAGGGCCGATTTCCTACGAGCAGTACTTC. Translation: CAWSPEPGPISYEQYF. V is TRBV30 and J is TRBJ2-7; D perhaps matches TRBD1 (5 bases). V lost 2 bases and J lost 1, with 18 bases in between. There are 16 residues in the CDR3. CDR1 and CDR2 from the germline V gene are GTSNPN and SVGIG (reference sequence).

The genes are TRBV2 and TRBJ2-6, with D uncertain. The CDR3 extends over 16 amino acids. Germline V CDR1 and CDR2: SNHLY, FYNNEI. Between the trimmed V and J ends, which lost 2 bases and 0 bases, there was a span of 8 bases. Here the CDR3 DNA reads TGTGCCAGCAGTGAATTGACACTCTCTGGGGCCAACGTCCTGACTTTC. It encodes CASSELTLSGANVLTF.